This T cell receptor (beta chain) was obtained from a study of T-cell memory formation after mild COVID-19. In the study overall: For the most part, TCR clusters were specific to one donor. Study results and limitations: Several responding clones turned up in pre-infection memory, indicating that cross-reactive memory may have taken part.

Details on this clonotype: What it binds is not known.

TCR alpha and TCR beta cDNA libraries carrying sample barcodes and UMIs came from 5'RACE with constant-segment primers. TCRdb reprocessed the 5' RACE reads with MiXCR, giving one entry per CDR3 protein. The repertoire holds a few hundred thousand distinct CDR3 sequences, with roughly a fifth as singletons. The ends lost 4 bases at V and 6 bases at J; junction bases unmatched: 5. This CDR3 is 13 amino acids long. The germline V gene encodes CDR1 SGHRS and CDR2 YFSETQ. The chain is built from TRBV5-1 and TRBJ1-2; TRBD1 aligns across 8 bases. This sequence was found in a man between 18 and 35 years old who had mild COVID-19 (a few samples of this study predate the infection). Cell type and time point are not known. The material sequenced was PBMCs or a T cell subset sorted from them (not recorded which). In nucleotides, the CDR3 is TGCGCCAGCAGCGGCCGGACAGGGAATGGCTACACCTTC. Its translation: CASSGRTGNGYTF.